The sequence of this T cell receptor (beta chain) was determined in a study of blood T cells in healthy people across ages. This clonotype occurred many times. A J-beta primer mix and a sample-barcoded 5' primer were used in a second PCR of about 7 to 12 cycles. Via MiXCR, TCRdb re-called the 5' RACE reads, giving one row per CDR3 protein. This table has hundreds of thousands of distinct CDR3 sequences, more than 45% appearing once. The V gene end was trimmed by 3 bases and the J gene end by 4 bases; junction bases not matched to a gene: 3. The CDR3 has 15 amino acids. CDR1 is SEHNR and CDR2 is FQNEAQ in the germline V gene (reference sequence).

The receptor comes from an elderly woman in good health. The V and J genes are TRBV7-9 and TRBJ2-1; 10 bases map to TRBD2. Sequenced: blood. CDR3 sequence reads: CASSFGTSEYNEQFF. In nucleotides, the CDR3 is TGTGCCAGCAGCTTCGGGACTAGCGAATACAATGAGCAGTTCTTC. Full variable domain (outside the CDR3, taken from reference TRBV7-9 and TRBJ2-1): DTGVSQNPRHKITKRGQNVTFRCDPISEHNRLYWYRQTLGQGPEFLTYFQNEAQLEKSRLLSDRFSAERPKGSFSTLEIQRTEQGDSAMYLCASSFGTSEYNEQFFGPGTRLTVL.